Reported below is one TCR beta chain. This clonotype has ten or more counts. Its antigen is still unknown. Base quality data are lacking; no much larger clone is found one base away. The data originate from a study of HIV-infected patients and healthy controls (dated by TCRdb to the mid-2010s). With regard to the full study: The study asked whether deep sequencing of the TCR repertoire from small blood samples of HIV patients could detect immune perturbation and reconstitution. Summary of the overall study and its limitations: Significantly higher mean Gini indices were seen in HIV-infected repertoires than in controls, possibly reflecting oligoclonality. The observed differences in diversity could not be explained by the slight differences in age and sex profiles between the study cohorts. In the samples, alpha-beta chain pairing was left undetermined. A major limit on how widely the findings apply, in the view of the authors, was that only sixteen HIV-infected individuals were processed. MAIT cell alpha-chain CDR3s were present at high frequency in healthy controls but severely depleted in HIV+ repertoires. During therapy, HIV-associated CDR3s significantly decreased in frequency, while CMV-associated CDR3s did not change significantly, though most became more frequent. Unequal numbers of distinct sequences between patients and controls complicated comparisons, and size-matching overweighted rare events from HIV-infected data. Compared with controls, HIV-infected patients showed significantly different mean usage of eight alpha and eight beta V genes. In HIV-infected patients, the apparent post-therapy recovery of the Gini index was not replicated in size-matched repertoire data. The study did not determine donor HLA types. Using whole blood restricted sequencing depth and prevented separating the dynamics of distinct T-cell subpopulations. More CDR3s were shared between individuals among healthy controls than among HIV+ patients, as measured by Jaccard index and by the count of highly shared sequences. Healthy control repertoires showed roughly threefold more distinct CDR3s and higher Shannon diversity than untreated HIV+ repertoires.

Whole blood was used without cell fractionation, so the repertoire reflected all unsorted peripheral T cells. Ten uninfected healthy donors were sampled as controls, and four of these ten donors were sampled twice two to three months apart. For RNA extraction, about 2.7 ml of peripheral blood was collected into Tempus tubes. Residual genomic DNA was removed with the TURBO-DNase kit and globin mRNA was depleted with GLOBINclear. SuperScript III was used to reverse transcribe 500 ng RNA with primers targeting the alpha and beta constant regions. Alpha and beta chain libraries were generated separately via chain-specific third strand synthesis with multiplexing indices. In the protocol, all rearrangements within a chain were amplified with a single primer pair so that primer bias was avoided, and molecular barcodes were added to each cDNA molecule. The SP2 sequencing primer site and a random hexamer were carried on a 5' RACE adapter, to which purified cDNA was joined by T4 RNA Ligase 1. Second strand synthesis was primed from the SP2 site with Phusion polymerase, using slow temperature ramps to favor optimal annealing. The 12-nucleotide barcode on each molecule comprised two random hexamer sequences, both introduced before amplification and concatenated. A brief initial PCR introduced P5 and P7 adapter elements together with a second index, and a roughly 25-cycle amplification PCR using P5s and P7 primers was subsequently performed. The libraries went through roughly 28 PCR cycles in total, were quantified on a Qubit, were sized on a Bioanalyzer, and were diluted to roughly 4.1 nM. Sequencing of the normalized libraries was performed on an Illumina MiSeq with 2 x 250 paired-end kits. Reverse transcription reactions were cleaned up on MinElute columns and eluted into roughly 10 ul Tris-Cl. The adapter ligations were run for roughly 21 hours at 16 degrees C, and AMPure XP beads at a 1:1 ratio were afterwards used to clean them. As for the original processing: A modified Decombinator processed the demultiplexed FASTQ files and output V, J, insert and barcode information. Sequences that shared a barcode but differed from the dominant sequence were discarded as errors, and original cDNA molecules were estimated by counting barcodes clustered at Levenshtein distance 3. Downstream analyses used R packages ineq, vegan, igraph and RCytoscape, with IMGT nomenclature and CDR3 definitions. The authors computed V gene usage over distinct sequences and counted each TCR a single time to avoid skew from clonal expansion. Within a donor, similarity networks joined unique CDR3 amino acid sequences in every case where two of them were separated by a single Levenshtein edit. The authors compiled published HIV-specific CDR3s (over 90 alpha, some 710 beta) and CMV-specific CDR3s (approximately 13 alpha, fewer than 300 beta) and searched for them in the repertoires. Random subsampling to size-matched repertoires demonstrated that the decreased diversity in patients did not result from their lower sequence numbers. TCRdb reprocessed the public reads (quality trimming at Q25 with fastp, clone calling with MiXCR) and kept in-frame beta chains. Every CDR3 protein is listed once, alongside the most common genes and DNA of its rows. It is TCRdb's table, rather than the study itself, that gives the V and J calls and clone size. For this sample the table gives 18,000 or so distinct CDR3 sequences, of which 8.5% to 9.5% were detected only once. The top ten constitute roughly 7.1% of the sample.

V ends up 4 bases short and J 5 bases short, with an unmatched junction base count of 9. CDR3 length: 15 amino acids, cysteine to phenylalanine. Only the CDR3 part of the read is kept: 45 bases, read in frame from the first base. CDR1 is given as SGHRS and CDR2 as YFSETQ, both from the germline V gene. The chain was built from TRBV5-1 and TRBJ2-1, with 7 bases in between that match TRBD2. The receptor's source is an adult in good health. Material for sequencing was blood. The CDR3 reads as follows: CASSPWGEGHNEQFF. The nucleotide sequence is TGCGCCAGCAGCCCGTGGGGGGAGGGCCACAATGAGCAGTTCTTC.